This T cell receptor (beta chain) is from a study of shared clonotypes between healthy human individuals. The germline V gene has CDR1 SGDLS and CDR2 YYNGEE. CDR3 size: 14 residues. Trimming took off 1 base at V and 4 bases at J, with 8 bases between the two ends. Generated by immunoSEQ multiplex PCR, the TCRdb table keeps only in-frame clones and is missing some. The sample lists under 150,000 clones; about 63% were seen once. The chain recombines TRBV9 with TRBJ1-4; tentatively, D is TRBD1 (5 bases). Sequenced: memory CD8+ T cells sorted from blood. The sample's subset: CD45RO+ cells pooled with CCR7-negative TemRA cells. This receptor was identified in a woman aged 30 to 39 in good health. The CDR3, as DNA: TGTGCCAGCAGCGTATGGGGGGGTAATGAAAAACTGTTTTTT. It specifies CASSVWGGNEKLFF. Based on the CDR3 plus reference TRBV9 and TRBJ1-4, the full variable domain is DSGVTQTPKHLITATGQRVTLRCSPRSGDLSVYWYQQSLDQGLQFLIQYYNGEERAKGNILERFSAQQFPDLHSELNLSSLELGDSALYFCASSVWGGNEKLFFGSGTQLSVL.